This T cell receptor (beta chain) was retrieved from a study of spatial heterogeneity in lung cancer. About the research overall: Detected beta-chain sequences consistently exceeded alpha-chain sequences. From matched bulk RNA-seq came a T cell module score, which showed a strong correlation with TCR transcript counts in tumor regions. Study-level points and caveats: Mutation tallies in tumors tracked expanded intratumoral alpha and beta TCR counts.

V was cut by 6 bases and J by 1 base, with 16 bases left in between. Germline V gene data show CDR1 as SGHRS and CDR2 as YFSETQ. The CDR3 has 15 residues. On each TCR cDNA molecule, a unique molecular identifier was present. TCRdb re-called the 5' RACE reads with MiXCR, one entry per CDR3 protein. The top ten clones hold approximately 20% of a sample with 9,000 to 13,000 distinct CDR3 sequences, roughly 7.4% of them seen once. As for time point: sample taken at primary tumor resection. Without sorting, whole RNA was sequenced from tumor, nontumor lung or frozen PBMC. A note on this clonotype: Its antigen is unidentified. The library was prepared for alpha chains; this beta chain is a stray read, so its frequency means little.

This TCR derives from a female donor with early-stage non-small cell lung cancer. Here the sequenced sample was lung tumor tissue, taken at surgery. V and J are TRBV5-1 and TRBJ1-1; TRBD1 might be the D (6 bases). CDR3 in DNA: TGCGCCAGCACGGGGGGCCGGACGGGGAACACTGAAGCTTTCTTT. This codes for CASTGGRTGNTEAFF.